One and the same sample provided the 16 T cell receptor beta chains below, sequenced in a study of blood T cell repertoires in COVID-19. Only in-frame clones appear in the TCRdb table, and some are missing; sequencing was by immunoSEQ multiplex PCR. The table has roughly 130,000 clones, approximately 80% seen once. Specimen: peripheral blood. These receptors were obtained from an older woman with acute or convalescent COVID-19.

V usage is TRBV30 and J usage is TRBJ1-1, with a weak D call TRBD1 (5 bases). The CDR3 sequence is 13 residues long. Germline values: CDR1 GTSNPN, CDR2 SVGIG (reference sequence). V lost 0 bases to trimming and J lost 4 bases, with 9 bases between them. DNA for the CDR3: TGTGCCTGGAGTGTACGGGGGGGCACTGAAGCTTTCTTT. Its translation: CAWSVRGGTEAFF.

CDR3 in amino acids: CASSPAGGPQHF. CDR3 nucleotides: TGTGCCAGCAGCCCCGCTGGAGGACCCCAGCATTTT. This sequence joins TRBV6-6 and TRBJ1-5; D remains unclear. Germline lookup yields CDR1 MNHNY and CDR2 SVGAGI (reference sequence). This CDR3 region has 12 residues. Trimming shortened V by 6 bases and J by 10 bases, and 13 bases separated the two germline ends.

V is TRBV5-6 and J is TRBJ2-2; 7 nucleotides align to TRBD1. The germline V gene encodes CDR1 SGHDT and CDR2 YYEEEE. With 2 bases clipped from V and 6 bases from J, the junction kept 7 bases outside the gene matches. CDR3 length: 15 residues. CDR3 in amino acids: CASSFGTVEAGELFF. The CDR3 coding sequence is TGTGCCAGCAGCTTCGGGACAGTAGAGGCCGGGGAGCTGTTTTTT.

The chain joins TRBV14 to TRBJ1-2, with unresolved D. This CDR3 is built from 13 residues. Germline values: CDR1 SGHDN, CDR2 FVKESK. The V end was cut by 1 base, the J end by 8 bases, with 11 bases between. The CDR3 protein is CASSQVAGSGYTF. The DNA of the CDR3 is TGTGCCAGCAGCCAAGTTGCGGGGAGCGGCTACACCTTC.

This chain connects TRBV6-5 to TRBJ2-7, with TRBD2 identical over 7 bases. Germline values: CDR1 MNHEY, CDR2 SVGAGI. CDR3 length: 15 residues. The V segment lost 0 bases and the J segment 3 bases; nucleotides outside the gene matches: 5. The DNA of the CDR3 is TGTGCCAGCAGTTACTCGCCCAGGGAGGGCTACGAGCAGTACTTC. Its protein is CASSYSPREGYEQYF.

The gene calls are TRBV7-2 and TRBJ1-3, with D possibly being TRBD1 (6 bases). V lost 8 bases and J 8 bases, leaving 16 bases between the germline ends. The CDR3 covers 13 residues. From germline, CDR1 is SGHTA and CDR2 FQGNSA. CDR3 DNA: TGTGCCAGCTCGGTTTGGTCAGGGGACACCATATATTTT. Amino acids: CASSVWSGDTIYF.

This clone has only one observation. The gene calls are TRBV27 and TRBJ2-2; 7 nucleotides line up with TRBD1. The V segment lost 6 bases and the J segment 4 bases; nucleotides outside the gene matches: 8. The CDR3 runs 15 residues. Germline V lookup: CDR1 MNHEY, CDR2 SMNVEV (reference sequence). CDR3 sequence (DNA): TGTGCCAGCAGAAAGGGGGCCCCGAGCACCGGGGAGCTGTTTTTT. As protein: CASRKGAPSTGELFF.

The gene calls are TRBV24-1 and TRBJ1-5, with D uncertain. CDR1 and CDR2 (germline): KGHDR, SFDVKD. Trimming stripped 4 bases from V and 3 bases from J, with 3 bases between. The CDR3 has 12 residues. CDR3 sequence (DNA): TGTGCCACCAGTGAGGCCAATCAGCCCCAGCATTTT. Encoded protein: CATSEANQPQHF.

The J gene is TRBJ1-2, the V gene TRBV9; 9 bases match TRBD1. The CDR3 contains 14 residues. Trimming took 2 bases from V and 4 from J; bases not matched to a gene: 3. Per germline, CDR1 SGDLS and CDR2 YYNGEE. CDR3 protein: CASSVLDRGYGYTF. In DNA, the CDR3 is TGTGCCAGCAGCGTTTTGGACAGGGGCTATGGCTACACCTTC.

This clone was detected a few times. The rearrangement uses TRBV4-1 and TRBJ2-1; the match to TRBD2 covers 9 bases. CDR3 length equals 21 residues. After removal of 4 bases from V and 0 bases from J, the junction contained 19 bases not matched to a gene. Germline CDR1 and CDR2: MGHRA and YSYEKL. The CDR3 here is CASSLQIWRRGGGGSYNEQFF. The CDR3 region has the DNA TGCGCCAGCAGCCTCCAGATATGGCGGCGGGGGGGCGGAGGCTCCTACAATGAGCAGTTCTTC.

This clone has only one observation. The chain carries TRBV4-1 and TRBJ1-1; no firm D call. This CDR3 has 16 amino acids. Germline V gene sequence: CDR1 MGHRA, CDR2 YSYEKL. V shed 1 base and J shed 0 bases, with 12 bases lying between them. The CDR3 DNA reads as TGCGCCAGCAGCCAAGTCTCTACCTTCATGAACACTGAAGCTTTCTTT. This sequence encodes CASSQVSTFMNTEAFF.

In its sample, this clone was seen once. V and J are TRBV27 and TRBJ2-7; 7 positions match TRBD1. There are 11 residues in the CDR3. Trimming removed 11 bases from V and 4 bases from J; junction bases left unmatched: 5. Germline CDR1 and CDR2: MNHEY and SMNVEV (reference sequence). The CDR3 nucleotides read TGTGCCCCCCGACAGGGATACGAGCAGTACTTC. It codes for CAPRQGYEQYF.

This chain joins TRBV30 and TRBJ2-7; TRBD1 might be the D (5 bases). CDR3 length: 11 residues. Trimming pared 4 bases from V and 1 base from J, leaving 5 bases between. The germline V gene encodes CDR1 GTSNPN and CDR2 SVGIG (reference sequence). This CDR3 reads CAWKGSYEQYF. The CDR3 DNA reads TGTGCCTGGAAGGGGTCCTACGAGCAGTACTTC.

The rearrangement uses TRBV5-4 and TRBJ1-2, with TRBD1 matching 7 bases. Germline lookup yields CDR1 SGHNT and CDR2 YYREEE (reference sequence). The CDR3 totals 14 residues. V shed 4 bases, J shed 4 bases, and the junction held 7 bases outside the gene matches. This CDR3 reads CASSLDRESYGYTF. As DNA, the CDR3 is TGTGCCAGCAGCCTCGACAGGGAAAGCTATGGCTACACCTTC. The whole variable domain, filled in from reference TRBV5-4 and TRBJ1-2, reads ETGVTQSPTHLIKTRGQQVTLRCSSQSGHNTVSWYQQALGQGPQFIFQYYREEENGRGNFPPRFSGLQFPNYSSELNVNALELDDSALYLCASSLDRESYGYTFGSGTRLTVV.

The chain links TRBV5-1 to TRBJ1-1; 8 nucleotides agree with TRBD1. Germline V CDR1 and CDR2: SGHRS, YFSETQ. V lost 0 bases and J lost 7; bases outside the gene matches: 8. CDR3 length equals 15 residues. The CDR3 coding sequence is TGCGCCAGCAGCTTGGGACAGGGGTCAGGGGGTGAAGCTTTCTTT. This encodes CASSLGQGSGGEAFF.

This clone was seen a few times. This chain links TRBV27 with TRBJ1-1, with D maybe TRBD1 (5 bases). Trimming removed 4 bases at V and 2 bases at J, with 8 bases between. The CDR3 contains 13 residues. The germline CDR1 and CDR2 sequences are MNHEY and SMNVEV (reference sequence). CDR3 nucleotide sequence: TGTGCCAGCAGTTCGGGGGTAAACACTGAAGCTTTCTTT. This encodes CASSSGVNTEAFF.